This T cell receptor beta chain was recovered during a study of long-term antiretroviral therapy in people with HIV. Looked up from germline, CDR1 is LGHNA and CDR2 is YSLEER. The CDR3 runs 15 residues. V was shortened by 0 bases and J by 3 bases, with 11 bases between the two germline ends. Running of the v3.0 immunoSEQ assay took place at survey level. The table came from immunoSEQ multiplex PCR; TCRdb's copy has only in-frame clones and leaves some out. The data contain 25,000 or so clones, nearly 95% of them singletons. The source of this sequence is a man aged 40-50 years with HIV. The specimen comprised unsorted PBMCs, sampled 6.2 years after starting antiretroviral therapy. The chain has TRBV4-3 and TRBJ1-1; no reliable D call. CDR3 loop: CASSQDWEGDTEAFF. CDR3 in DNA: TGCGCCAGCAGCCAAGATTGGGAGGGTGACACTGAAGCTTTCTTT.